A single sample is the source of the 29 T cell receptor beta chains below, sequenced in a study of blood T cells in healthy people across ages. Using a J-beta primer mix together with a sample-barcoded 5' primer, a second PCR was run for about 6 to 12 cycles. TCRdb reanalysed the 5' RACE reads using MiXCR and keeps one entry per CDR3 protein. This sample has some 1.7 million distinct CDR3 sequences, with roughly 30% found just once. The sample was blood. These receptors were collected from a woman aged 30 to 39 in good health.

This clonotype was observed many times. The gene calls are TRBV21-1 and TRBJ2-5; the tabulated D call, TRBD2, remains unverified against the DNA. TRBV21-1 constitutes a pseudogene. The CDR3 loop spans 15 amino acids. This CDR3 reads CASSKRPGTQETQYF. CDR3 nucleotide sequence: TGTGCCAGCAGCAAACGACCCGGGACTCAAGAGACCCAGTACTTC.

The CDR3, as DNA: TGCGCCAGCATCCCGTTCCCTGGGAACACTGAAGCTTTCTTT. Translating gives CASIPFPGNTEAFF. The gene calls are TRBV5-1 and TRBJ1-1, with D uncertain. This CDR3 contains 14 residues. CDR1 and CDR2 from the germline V gene are SGHRS and YFSETQ. Trimming removed 6 bases from V and 1 base from J, with 13 bases in between. Full variable domain (outside the CDR3, taken from reference TRBV5-1 and TRBJ1-1): KAGVTQTPRYLIKTRGQQVTLSCSPISGHRSVSWYQQTPGQGLQFLFEYFSETQRNKGNFPGRFSGRQFSNSRSEMNVSTLELGDSALYLCASIPFPGNTEAFFGQGTRLTVV.

The rearrangement links TRBV7-2 to TRBJ2-5; TRBD1 agrees at 7 bases. The length of the CDR3 is 14 residues. Per the germline V gene, CDR1 is SGHTA and CDR2 is FQGNSA. Trimming cost V 8 bases and J 5 bases; bases outside gene matches: 11. In DNA, the CDR3 is TGTGCCAGCCGTCGACAGGGCCGAGGGGAGACCCAGTACTTC. Encoded protein: CASRRQGRGETQYF.

The chain uses TRBV28 and TRBJ2-3; D possibly corresponds to TRBD2 (6 bases). The CDR3 extends over 17 amino acids. Deletions cut 3 bases from V and 3 bases from J, with 19 bases between. Germline CDR1 and CDR2: MDHEN and SYDVKM. The CDR3 region is CASSFVPSAGRTDTQYF. CDR3 sequence (DNA): TGTGCCAGCAGTTTTGTCCCCTCGGCAGGGAGGACAGATACGCAGTATTTT.

This chain links TRBV24-1 with TRBJ2-1; TRBD1 aligns across 7 bases. CDR1 KGHDR and CDR2 SFDVKD come from the germline V gene. This CDR3 comprises 22 residues. Trimming at V came to 6 bases and at J to 0 bases, leaving 25 bases not matched to a gene. CDR3 region: CATSRLAGGGVLGLTSYNEQFF. The CDR3 DNA reads as TGTGCCACCAGTAGGTTGGCAGGGGGTGGTGTGTTGGGATTAACCTCCTACAATGAGCAGTTCTTC.

This clonotype has at least ten counts. The V and J genes are TRBV9 and TRBJ2-7; no clear D gene. Germline CDR1 and CDR2: SGDLS and YYNGEE. CDR3 length equals 15 residues. Trimming pared 0 bases from V and 2 bases from J, leaving 12 bases between. The CDR3 coding sequence is TGTGCCAGCAGCGTAGGGGTAGCAGGTACCTACGAGCAGTACTTC. It specifies CASSVGVAGTYEQYF.

This clonotype has a count of ten or more. The V gene is TRBV10-3, the J gene TRBJ2-1, with a weak D call TRBD1 (6 bases). Between the trimmed V and J ends, which lost 4 bases and 9 bases, there was a span of 28 bases. CDR3 length equals 18 residues. The germline CDR1 and CDR2 sequences are ENHRY and SYGVKD. CDR3: CAISGGAGAWGSEGEQFF. CDR3 sequence (DNA): TGTGCCATCAGTGGAGGGGCAGGGGCTTGGGGGAGTGAAGGTGAGCAGTTCTTC.

This chain uses TRBV27 with TRBJ1-4, with TRBD1 matching 7 bases. The germline V gene has CDR1 MNHEY and CDR2 SMNVEV (reference sequence). CDR3 length equals 15 residues. With 5 bases clipped from V and 12 bases from J, the junction kept 15 bases outside the gene matches. The CDR3 region has the DNA TGTGCCAGCAGTCCATCCGGGACAGCGAAGGAAGAACTGTTTTTT. This encodes CASSPSGTAKEELFF. Full variable domain (missing parts from reference TRBV27 and TRBJ1-4): EAQVTQNPRYLITVTGKKLTVTCSQNMNHEYMSWYRQDPGLGLRQIYYSMNVEVTDKGDVPEGYKVSRKEKRNFPLILESPSPNQTSLYFCASSPSGTAKEELFFGSGTQLSVL.

This clonotype has a single count. The chain is built from TRBV7-9 and TRBJ1-1; 11 positions match TRBD1. In germline, CDR1 is SEHNR, CDR2 FQNEAQ (reference sequence). V shed 6 bases, J shed 3 bases, and the junction held 9 bases outside the gene matches. This CDR3 has 16 residues. CDR3 coding DNA: TGTGCCAGCAGATCAAATCCGGGACAGGGGGACACTGAAGCTTTCTTT. The encoded protein is CASRSNPGQGDTEAFF.

The rearrangement joins TRBV7-9 to TRBJ2-5, with D possibly being TRBD1 (6 bases). V shed 11 bases and J shed 2 bases, with 21 bases lying between them. Germline V gives CDR1 SEHNR, CDR2 FQNEAQ (reference sequence). The CDR3 loop spans 15 amino acids. The DNA for the CDR3 is TGTGCCCGTTCCCTCGACAGGCAAAAACAAGAGACCCAGTACTTC. Its translation is CARSLDRQKQETQYF.

This chain joins TRBV28 and TRBJ2-3, with a possible D match to TRBD1 (5 bases). The V gene lost 3 bases and the J gene lost 1 base, with 11 bases spanning the gap. CDR3 length: 15 residues. Looked up from germline, CDR1 is MDHEN and CDR2 is SYDVKM. This CDR3 reads CASSFKDIGTDTQYF. CDR3 coding DNA: TGTGCCAGCAGTTTTAAGGACATCGGCACAGATACGCAGTATTTT. The variable domain in full, completed from reference TRBV28 and TRBJ2-3, reads DVKVTQSSRYLVKRTGEKVFLECVQDMDHENMFWYRQDPGLGLRLIYFSYDVKMKEKGDIPEGYSVSREKKERFSLILESASTNQTSMYLCASSFKDIGTDTQYFGPGTRLTVL.

The chain has TRBV30 and TRBJ2-7; D is undetermined. V dropped 3 bases and J dropped 1 base, with 13 bases sitting between them. Germline CDR1 and CDR2: GTSNPN and SVGIG (reference sequence). The CDR3 has 14 amino acids. The CDR3 spells CAWSEGHGSYEQYF. In nucleotides, the CDR3 is TGTGCCTGGAGCGAAGGGCACGGTTCCTACGAGCAGTACTTC.

Regarding this clonotype: A much larger clone is a single base away; this may be a read error. V and J are TRBV6-5 and TRBJ2-3; unclear D gene. The germline V gene has CDR1 MNHEY and CDR2 SVGAGI. The CDR3 covers 16 residues. V shed 0 bases and J shed 4 bases, with 14 bases lying between them. This CDR3 is CASSYSARPSADTQYF. The CDR3 nucleotides read TGTGCCAGCAGTTACTCGGCCCGGCCGAGCGCAGATACGCAGTATTTT.

This chain links TRBV20-1 with TRBJ1-2, with D unresolved. Deletions cut 5 bases from V and 1 base from J, with 14 bases between. This CDR3 has 14 residues. Germline V CDR1 and CDR2: DFQATT, SNEGSKA (reference sequence). CDR3 DNA: TGCAGTGCTCCTCGAGGAACCAATAACTATGGCTACACCTTC. This gives the protein CSAPRGTNNYGYTF.

On this clonotype: A much larger clone sits a single nucleotide away, making a read error possible. This rearrangement joins TRBV6-5 to TRBJ2-5; 9 bases match TRBD1. J lost 5 bases, V lost 9 bases, and 10 bases had no gene match. The germline V gene has CDR1 MNHEY and CDR2 SVGAGI. This CDR3 region has 14 residues. The CDR3 reads CASARDRVLETQYF. The CDR3 DNA is TGTGCCAGTGCACGGGACAGGGTACTTGAGACCCAGTACTTC.

The chain links TRBV28 to TRBJ2-7; 8 positions agree with TRBD2. Trimming removed 3 bases from V and 2 bases from J; junction bases left unmatched: 3. Germline assignment: CDR1 MDHEN and CDR2 SYDVKM. This CDR3 region has 14 residues. DNA of the CDR3: TGTGCCAGCAGTTTCTACGGGGGGGCCTACGAGCAGTACTTC. This encodes CASSFYGGAYEQYF.

For this clonotype: One junction end does not reproduce the germline sequence, and a read error may be involved. CDR3 sequence (DNA): TGTGCCTGCAGCTTTCCCCTCAGTTACAATGAGCAGTTCTTC. As protein: CACSFPLSYNEQFF. This chain connects TRBV7-9 to TRBJ2-1; D remains ambiguous. Germline V gene sequence: CDR1 SEHNR, CDR2 FQNEAQ (reference sequence). The CDR3 runs 14 residues.

This clonotype was picked up a small number of times. The chain couples TRBV20-1 to TRBJ2-1; D might be TRBD1 or TRBD2, each matching 5 bases. CDR1 is DFQATT and CDR2 is SNEGSKA in the germline V gene (reference sequence). This CDR3 has 12 amino acids. V dropped 1 base and J dropped 9 bases, with 10 bases sitting between them. CDR3 sequence reads: CSARVRGGEQFF. CDR3 nucleotide sequence: TGCAGTGCTAGAGTGAGGGGCGGTGAGCAGTTCTTC.

This clonotype was seen many times. The J gene is TRBJ2-7, the V gene TRBV7-2; TRBD2 agrees at 9 bases. This CDR3 is 17 amino acids long. Losses at the gene ends were 3 bases for V and 1 base for J; bases not matched to a gene: 10. The germline CDR1 and CDR2 sequences are SGHTA and FQGNSA. The CDR3 nucleotides read TGTGCCAGCAGCTTCCGCACCTCGACTAGCGGATCCTACGAGCAGTACTTC. Encoded protein: CASSFRTSTSGSYEQYF.

This clonotype has just a few counts. The chain combines TRBV24-1 with TRBJ1-2; D perhaps matches TRBD1 (6 bases). Trimming removed 4 bases from V and 5 bases from J, with 10 bases in between. CDR3 size: 13 residues. Germline values: CDR1 KGHDR, CDR2 SFDVKD. The CDR3 here is CATSETGRYGYTF. CDR3 bases: TGTGCCACCAGTGAGACAGGCAGGTATGGCTACACCTTC.

In this sample, this clonotype turned up a few times. The V gene is TRBV11-2, the J gene TRBJ2-1; D call uncertain. The CDR3 has 11 amino acids. Germline values: CDR1 SGHAT, CDR2 FQNNGV. V lost 5 bases and J 9 bases, leaving 8 bases between the germline ends. CDR3 DNA sequence: TGTGCCAGCAGCAAAGTGATTGAGCAGTTCTTC. Its translation: CASSKVIEQFF.

This clonotype showed up just a few times. The chain has TRBV4-3 and TRBJ2-1; 11 nucleotides align to TRBD2. Germline-derived CDR1 and CDR2 are LGHNA and YSLEER. The CDR3 is made up of 16 amino acids. The trim removed 4 bases at V and 4 bases at J, leaving 6 bases unmatched. This CDR3 reads CASSPTGLADYNEQFF. CDR3 DNA: TGCGCCAGCAGCCCCACGGGACTAGCGGATTACAATGAGCAGTTCTTC.

The chain combines TRBV7-2 with TRBJ2-1; 8 positions agree with TRBD1. J gave up 5 bases and V 5 bases, and 11 bases lay outside the gene matches. Per germline, CDR1 SGHTA and CDR2 FQGNSA. The CDR3 has 16 amino acids. The CDR3 loop reads CASSADRGLSHNEQFF. Here the CDR3 DNA reads TGTGCCAGCAGCGCCGACAGGGGCCTTTCCCACAATGAGCAGTTCTTC.

V is TRBV18 and J is TRBJ2-1, with D possibly matching TRBD2 (5 bases). Trimming cost V 3 bases and J 0 bases, with 15 bases left between them. This CDR3 has 17 residues. CDR1 and CDR2 from the germline V gene are KGHSH and LQKENI. For the CDR3, the DNA is TGTGCCAGCTCACCTGCCTTAGCGCGAAGCTCCTACAATGAGCAGTTCTTC. This sequence encodes CASSPALARSSYNEQFF. Full variable domain (remainder filled in from reference TRBV18 and TRBJ2-1): NAGVMQNPRHLVRRRGQEARLRCSPMKGHSHVYWYRQLPEEGLKFMVYLQKENIIDESGMPKERFSAEFPKEGPSILRIQQVVRGDSAAYFCASSPALARSSYNEQFFGPGTRLTVL.

This clonotype was observed a handful of times. This chain connects TRBV11-2 to TRBJ2-7, with D unresolved. This CDR3 is built from 15 residues. Looked up from germline, CDR1 is SGHAT and CDR2 is FQNNGV. Trimming stripped 3 bases from V and 0 bases from J, with 12 bases between. The CDR3 DNA sequence: TGTGCCAGCAGCTTTACGGATCTGAGCTCCTACGAGCAGTACTTC. This encodes CASSFTDLSSYEQYF.

Comment on this clonotype: One end of the junction fails to match germline, which may point to a read error. The gene calls are TRBV7-2 and TRBJ1-2; D perhaps matches TRBD1 (6 bases). This CDR3 has 14 amino acids. The germline V gene encodes CDR1 SGHTA and CDR2 FQGNSA. The CDR3 here is CASNLGGTNYGYTF. CDR3 in DNA: TGTGCCAGCAACTTAGGGGGTACTAACTATGGCTACACCTTC.

This clonotype came up a few times. The V and J genes are TRBV12-3 or TRBV12-4 and TRBJ2-3; D is perhaps TRBD2 (6 bases). CDR3 length: 15 residues. V lost 2 bases and J 0 bases, leaving 9 bases between the germline ends. The chain's CDR3 is CASSLRGVSTDTQYF. The CDR3 DNA reads as TGTGCCAGCAGTTTACGCGGGGTGAGCACAGATACGCAGTATTTT.

The genes are TRBV7-9 and TRBJ1-1, with D possibly matching TRBD1 (5 bases). CDR1 SEHNR and CDR2 FQNEAQ come from the germline V gene (reference sequence). The CDR3 has 15 residues. Trimming took 3 bases from V and 7 from J, leaving 18 bases between them. CDR3 region: CASSFHRRGEGEAFF. CDR3 sequence (DNA): TGTGCCAGCAGCTTCCATCGAAGGGGCGAAGGTGAAGCTTTCTTT.

This clonotype has at least ten counts. V and J are TRBV11-2 and TRBJ2-4, with 10 bases identical to TRBD2. CDR1 and CDR2 from the germline V gene are SGHAT and FQNNGV. The V gene end was trimmed by 5 bases and the J gene end by 3 bases; junction bases not matched to a gene: 10. CDR3 size: 17 residues. This chain's CDR3 is CASSPGLAETGKNIQYF. The DNA for the CDR3 is TGTGCCAGCAGCCCCGGACTAGCGGAGACGGGCAAAAACATTCAGTACTTC.